The 4 T cell receptor beta chains in this list originate from one sample, sequenced in a study of blood T cells in healthy people across ages. Together with a sample-barcoded 5' primer, a J-beta primer mix was included in a second PCR lasting 7 to 11 cycles. Each CDR3 protein gets one entry after TCRdb re-called the 5' RACE reads with MiXCR. The sample includes 2 million or so distinct CDR3 sequences, roughly 52% seen only once; the top ten take over 2%. The sample comprised blood. The source of these receptors is a woman aged 40 to 55 in good health.

V gene TRBV5-5 combines with J gene TRBJ2-5; perhaps TRBD2 as D (6 bases). This CDR3 is built from 15 residues. V lost 6 bases and J 4 bases, leaving 19 bases between the germline ends. Germline CDR1 is SGHKS and CDR2 is YYEKEE (reference sequence). DNA of the CDR3: TGTGCCAGCACTCTGTATGCGGGGTCGCGAGAGACCCAGTACTTC. This translates into CASTLYAGSRETQYF.

The rearrangement links TRBV6-5 to TRBJ1-2, with a weak D call TRBD1 (6 bases). V was clipped by 1 base and J by 6 bases, with 12 bases between them. Germline V CDR1 and CDR2: MNHEY, SVGAGI. The CDR3 sequence is 14 residues long. The CDR3 region is CASSYLQGVDGYTF. The CDR3 DNA reads as TGTGCCAGCAGTTACTTACAGGGTGTCGATGGCTACACCTTC.

The chain joins TRBV10-3 to TRBJ1-2; 10 nucleotides match TRBD1. Germline V gene sequence: CDR1 ENHRY, CDR2 SYGVKD. This CDR3 spans 18 amino acids. V shed 2 bases and J 6 bases; nucleotides not matched to a gene: 15. The CDR3 sequence is CAISETGTGDQRGDGYTF. The DNA for the CDR3 is TGTGCCATCAGTGAGACCGGGACAGGGGACCAAAGAGGTGATGGCTACACCTTC.

V gene TRBV9 combines with J gene TRBJ2-1; 10 bases line up with TRBD2. Germline-derived CDR1 and CDR2 are SGDLS and YYNGEE. With 0 bases clipped from V and 10 bases from J, the junction kept 10 bases outside the gene matches. The CDR3 totals 16 residues. This chain's CDR3 is CASSVVIAGGGYEQFF. The CDR3, as DNA: TGTGCCAGCAGCGTAGTGATAGCGGGGGGAGGTTACGAGCAGTTCTTC.